Presented here are 26 T cell receptor beta chains from one specimen sequenced in a study of shared clonotypes between healthy human individuals. TCRdb keeps only in-frame clones here, not all; method: immunoSEQ multiplex PCR. Counted here are 170,000 or so clones, roughly 70% occurring once; the ten biggest clones make up over 9.5%. What was sequenced was memory CD4+ T cells sorted from blood. Subset defined: CD45RA-negative fraction. Receptors originate from a man aged 30 to 39 in good health.

This clone appeared once. The V call is TRBV14, the J call TRBJ2-2; the match to TRBD2 covers 10 bases. This CDR3 contains 17 residues. The J segment lost 2 bases and the V segment lost 3 bases, leaving 6 bases of the junction unmatched. CDR1 is SGHDN and CDR2 is FVKESK in the germline V gene. This CDR3 is CASSQGGLAANTGELFF. CDR3 bases: TGTGCCAGCAGCCAGGGTGGACTAGCGGCAAACACCGGGGAGCTGTTTTTT.

This chain connects TRBV28 to TRBJ2-7; 11 bases are a match to TRBD1. The V gene's germline CDR1 is MDHEN and CDR2 SYDVKM. V lost 6 bases, J lost 0 bases, and 1 base stayed unmatched. This CDR3 is built from 14 residues. This CDR3 is CASRGTGGSYEQYF. For the CDR3, the DNA is TGTGCCAGCAGGGGGACAGGGGGCTCCTACGAGCAGTACTTC.

This chain connects TRBV29-1 to TRBJ2-7; D is ambiguous. In germline, CDR1 is SQVTM, CDR2 ANQGSEA. Trimming pared 5 bases from V and 2 bases from J, leaving 13 bases between. The CDR3 is 13 residues long. CDR3 protein: CSVSSGEPYEQYF. The CDR3 region has the DNA TGCAGCGTTTCATCCGGAGAACCCTACGAGCAGTACTTC.

The rearrangement joins TRBV7-3 to TRBJ2-3; no clear D gene. This CDR3 contains 13 residues. CDR1 is SGHTA and CDR2 is FQGTGA in the germline V gene. The V end was cut by 4 bases, the J end by 2 bases, with 7 bases between. The CDR3 loop reads CASSSRPTDTQYF. The CDR3 DNA is TGTGCCAGCAGCTCAAGACCCACAGATACGCAGTATTTT.

The chain combines TRBV6-4 with TRBJ2-1; D is ambiguous. CDR1 and CDR2 (germline): MRHNA, SNTAGT. V dropped 0 bases and J dropped 3 bases, with 9 bases sitting between them. This CDR3 has 15 residues. The CDR3 here is CASSDSTGYYNEQFF. The DNA of the CDR3 is TGTGCCAGCAGTGACTCGACTGGATACTACAATGAGCAGTTCTTC.

V is TRBV7-2 and J is TRBJ2-5; 12 bases line up with TRBD2. V dropped 3 bases and J dropped 5; count of bases not matched to a gene: 4. The CDR3 has 15 amino acids. Germline V CDR1 and CDR2: SGHTA, FQGNSA. The CDR3 DNA sequence: TGTGCCAGCAGCTTGACTAGCGGGAGAACGGAGACCCAGTACTTC. Its protein product is CASSLTSGRTETQYF.

The V and J genes are TRBV19 and TRBJ1-1; D perhaps matches TRBD1 (5 bases). The CDR3 contains 12 residues. The V end was cut by 6 bases, the J end by 5 bases, with 10 bases between. CDR1 is LNHDA, CDR2 SQIVND, per germline (reference sequence). CDR3 loop: CASSWRGTEAFF. The CDR3 DNA is TGTGCCAGTAGCTGGCGGGGGACTGAAGCTTTCTTT.

This chain uses TRBV18 with TRBJ2-5; D unclear. CDR1 and CDR2 (germline): KGHSH, LQKENI. The CDR3 contains 14 residues. The germline V and J ends were trimmed by 3 bases and 4 bases, with 12 bases remaining between them. The CDR3 DNA reads TGTGCCAGCTCACCGGGCAGTTCGGTAGAGACCCAGTACTTC. Protein sequence: CASSPGSSVETQYF. Full variable domain (rest looked up from reference TRBV18 and TRBJ2-5): NAGVMQNPRHLVRRRGQEARLRCSPMKGHSHVYWYRQLPEEGLKFMVYLQKENIIDESGMPKERFSAEFPKEGPSILRIQQVVRGDSAAYFCASSPGSSVETQYFGPGTRLLVL.

The V gene is TRBV18, the J gene TRBJ2-7; the D is unclear. The CDR3 has 13 residues. Germline-derived CDR1 and CDR2 are KGHSH and LQKENI. The germline V and J ends were trimmed by 2 bases and 7 bases, with 12 bases remaining between them. DNA of the CDR3: TGTGCCAGCTCACCAACAAGGGCTCGGGAGCAGTACTTC. Protein sequence: CASSPTRAREQYF.

The chain recombines TRBV19 with TRBJ2-1; weak D call: TRBD1 (6 bases). Trimming took 1 base from V and 7 from J, leaving 23 bases between them. CDR3 length: 18 amino acids. Germline CDR1 LNHDA, CDR2 SQIVND (reference sequence). In DNA, the CDR3 is TGTGCCAGTAGTATAGTGGTTTGGGCTAGGGGGAGAGGGAATGAGCAGTTCTTC. Translated, it gives CASSIVVWARGRGNEQFF.

In its sample, this clone was seen once. V is TRBV5-4 and J is TRBJ1-2; tentatively, D is TRBD1 (5 bases). Germline V gene lookup returns CDR1 SGHNT and CDR2 YYREEE (reference sequence). V dropped 0 bases and J dropped 4 bases, with 16 bases sitting between them. The CDR3 sequence is 16 residues long. In DNA, the CDR3 is TGTGCCAGCAGCTTGGCATTGGGAGGGACGGGCTATGGCTACACCTTC. Amino acid sequence: CASSLALGGTGYGYTF.

V gene TRBV5-8 combines with J gene TRBJ2-1, with 10 positions matching TRBD2. Germline assignment: CDR1 SGHTS and CDR2 YDEGEE. V shed 4 bases and J 7 bases; nucleotides not matched to a gene: 8. The CDR3 runs 15 residues. CDR3 coding DNA: TGTGCCAGCAGCCCCGGGACTAGCGATTGGAATGAGCAGTTCTTC. Residues: CASSPGTSDWNEQFF.

This clone was seen more than once but under ten times. The chain joins TRBV28 to TRBJ2-3; D tentatively reads TRBD1 or TRBD2 (7 bases each). The V and J ends lost 6 bases and 0 bases respectively, with 16 bases between them. Per germline, CDR1 MDHEN and CDR2 SYDVKM. The CDR3 contains 16 residues. The DNA for the CDR3 is TGTGCCAGCAGCCCCCAGGGGGGAGGGAGCACAGATACGCAGTATTTT. As protein: CASSPQGGGSTDTQYF.

The CDR3 loop reads CASSFRGEQYF. DNA for the CDR3: TGTGCCAGCAGCTTTCGGGGAGAGCAGTACTTC. This chain connects TRBV5-6 to TRBJ2-7, with D maybe TRBD2 (5 bases). V lost 2 bases and J 7 bases, leaving 7 bases between the germline ends. The CDR3 consists of 11 residues. In germline, CDR1 is SGHDT, CDR2 YYEEEE.

This clone was seen ten or more times. J is TRBJ2-1 and V is TRBV6-5; unclear D gene. This CDR3 region has 12 residues. Looked up from germline, CDR1 is MNHEY and CDR2 is SVGAGI. Trimming shortened V by 0 bases and J by 8 bases, and 5 bases separated the two germline ends. The CDR3 spells CASSYSWHEQFF. CDR3 nucleotide sequence: TGTGCCAGCAGTTACTCCTGGCATGAGCAGTTCTTC.

The gene calls are TRBV19 and TRBJ1-5; tentatively, D is TRBD1 (6 bases). V was clipped by 3 bases and J by 2 bases, with 11 bases between them. The germline gives CDR1 LNHDA, CDR2 SQIVND (reference sequence). This CDR3 has 15 residues. The CDR3 nucleotides are TGTGCCAGTAGTATGGGGGCAGGGGGCAATCAGCCCCAGCATTTT. Translating it yields CASSMGAGGNQPQHF.

The chain carries TRBV25-1 and TRBJ2-5; no clear D. V lost 4 bases and J lost 4, with 16 bases in between. This CDR3 has 15 amino acids. CDR1 is MGHDK and CDR2 is SYGVNS in the germline V gene. In DNA, the CDR3 is TGTGCCAGCAGTGCCCCGGGCCCCGGTAGAGAGACCCAGTACTTC. It is translated as CASSAPGPGRETQYF.

This rearrangement joins TRBV29-1 to TRBJ2-1; TRBD2 agrees at 8 bases. Germline CDR1 SQVTM, CDR2 ANQGSEA. Germline trimming cut 3 bases from V and 2 bases from J; bases unmatched to any gene: 9. This CDR3 has 16 residues. The CDR3 sequence is CSVEKGGRITYNEQFF. The CDR3 nucleotides are TGCAGCGTTGAGAAGGGCGGGAGGATCACCTACAATGAGCAGTTCTTC.

This clone was seen once. V and J are TRBV11-2 and TRBJ2-7; D tentatively fits TRBD1 or TRBD2 (6 bases each). The CDR3 sequence is 14 residues long. Trimming shortened V by 7 bases and J by 4 bases, and 17 bases separated the two germline ends. The germline V gene has CDR1 SGHAT and CDR2 FQNNGV. This chain's CDR3 is CASTSSGAFYEQYF. CDR3 sequence (DNA): TGTGCCAGCACCTCTTCGGGGGCCTTTTACGAGCAGTACTTC.

Here the CDR3 DNA reads TGTGCCATCAGTGTTGGGGGGCGGGAGTATGGCTACACCTTC. It codes for CAISVGGREYGYTF. The rearrangement joins TRBV10-3 to TRBJ1-2; maybe TRBD1 (6 bases). V was clipped by 4 bases and J by 5 bases, with 14 bases between them. In germline, CDR1 is ENHRY, CDR2 SYGVKD. CDR3 length: 14 residues.

The J gene is TRBJ2-7, the V gene TRBV11-2; TRBD2 matches at 9 bases. J lost 4 bases, V lost 5 bases, and 9 bases had no gene match. Per germline, CDR1 SGHAT and CDR2 FQNNGV. CDR3 size: 15 residues. CDR3 nucleotide sequence: TGTGCCAGCAGCCCATTGACTAGCGGAAAATACGAGCAGTACTTC. The encoded protein is CASSPLTSGKYEQYF.

This clone was counted only a few times. This chain links TRBV6-5 with TRBJ1-5; the D is unclear. V was shortened by 5 bases and J by 0 bases, with 8 bases between the two germline ends. This CDR3 region has 14 residues. Germline CDR1 is MNHEY and CDR2 is SVGAGI. The DNA for the CDR3 is TGTGCCAGCAGTATGGGGAATAGCAATCAGCCCCAGCATTTT. Residues: CASSMGNSNQPQHF.

Details on this clone: A much larger clonotype is one base distant, so this may be a read error. V gene TRBV11-2 combines with J gene TRBJ1-2; D is unclear. The CDR3 runs 13 residues. The germline V gene has CDR1 SGHAT and CDR2 FQNNGV. DNA of the CDR3: TGTGCCAACAGCTTAGTTGCGGGTTATGGCTACACCTTC. Translated: CANSLVAGYGYTF.

This rearrangement joins TRBV7-2 to TRBJ2-1; D possibly corresponds to TRBD2 (5 bases). The V gene's germline CDR1 is SGHTA and CDR2 FQGNSA. V lost 5 bases, J lost 0 bases, and 14 bases lay in between. The CDR3 runs to 16 residues. CDR3 loop: CASSRDGSASYNEQFF. Here the CDR3 DNA reads TGTGCCAGCAGCCGAGATGGGAGTGCCTCCTACAATGAGCAGTTCTTC.

The V and J genes are TRBV5-1 and TRBJ2-5; D unresolved. V gave up 0 bases and J gave up 5 bases, with 8 bases separating them. Germline V gene lookup returns CDR1 SGHRS and CDR2 YFSETQ. This CDR3 has 13 residues. The CDR3 loop is CASSLAFWETQYF. DNA for the CDR3: TGCGCCAGCAGCTTGGCCTTTTGGGAGACCCAGTACTTC.

The gene calls are TRBV7-9 and TRBJ2-1; TRBD1 is a possible D gene (5 bases). V was cut by 3 bases and J by 9 bases, with 21 bases left in between. Germline V gives CDR1 SEHNR, CDR2 FQNEAQ (reference sequence). The CDR3 is 16 amino acids. CDR3 sequence reads: CASSFIFGQGSGEQFF. The DNA for the CDR3 is TGTGCCAGCAGCTTTATTTTCGGGCAGGGTTCGGGTGAGCAGTTCTTC.